A selection of T cell receptor beta chains follows, all from one sample in a study of T cells in Graves' hyperthyroidism and ophthalmopathy. TCRdb recomputed calls from the multiplex PCR reads with MiXCR, one row per CDR3 protein. The table records about 350,000 distinct CDR3 sequences, over 15% of them present only once. The specimen was blood. Every receptor here comes from a woman aged 35 to 49 with Graves' ophthalmopathy. Each CDR3 is given with its conserved first and last residue. A D gene is named only where the DNA matches it firmly. Clone size appears in some rows only: once, few, many, or a class for an expanded clone.

len	abundance	j_gene	d_gene	v_gene	CDR3nt	CDR3aa
15	many	TRBJ1-2	TRBD1	TRBV28	TGTGCCAGCAGTCCGGGACAGGGGATCTCCTATGGCTACACCTTC	CASSPGQGISYGYTF
16	many	TRBJ2-7	-	TRBV29-1	TGCAGCGTTGCTGTTCCCGTGGGAGGCAGCTCCTACGAGCAGTACTTC	CSVAVPVGGSSYEQYF
14	many	TRBJ2-7	-	TRBV13	TGTGCCAGCAGCTTAGTTACATCTTCGGGGGAGCAGTACTTC	CASSLVTSSGEQYF
14	many	TRBJ1-1	-	TRBV28	TGTGCCAGCAGTTTATCTGGGGCGAACACTGAAGCTTTCTTT	CASSLSGANTEAFF
14	once	TRBJ1-6	-	TRBV7-8	TGTGCCAGCAGCTTGGGCAGGGACGGATCACCCCTCCACTTT	CASSLGRDGSPLHF
13	many	TRBJ2-5	-	TRBV27	TGTGCCAGCAGCCACACGGGTGGGGAGACCCAGTACTTC	CASSHTGGETQYF
16	many	TRBJ2-4	-	TRBV2	TGTGCCAGCAGTGAAGCGCTTCGGGTAGCCAAAAACATTCAGTACTTC	CASSEALRVAKNIQYF
14	many	TRBJ1-6	-	TRBV20-1	TGCAGTGCTATCGGGGGGCAGCGCAATTCACCCCTCCACTTT	CSAIGGQRNSPLHF
14	many	TRBJ2-7	TRBD2	TRBV20-1	TGCAGTGCTAGAGATTTACTAGCGGTAAACGAGCAGTACTTC	CSARDLLAVNEQYF
15	many	TRBJ1-5	-	TRBV6-2/TRBV6-3	TGTGCCAGCAGTTACTCGAAAAGATACAATCAGCCCCAGCATTTT	CASSYSKRYNQPQHF
14	many	TRBJ1-5	-	TRBV28	TGTGCCAGCAGTCTTAAGATGGGCGATCAGCCCCAGCATTTT	CASSLKMGDQPQHF
16	-	TRBJ2-7	TRBD2	TRBV6-1	TGTGCCAGCAGTGAACCCGGGAGCGGGATCCCCTACGAGCAGTACTTC	CASSEPGSGIPYEQYF
17	many	TRBJ2-4	-	TRBV7-9	TGTGCCAGCAGCTTAATCCCTGATACCTTAGCCAAAAACATTCAGTACTTC	CASSLIPDTLAKNIQYF
15	-	TRBJ1-2	-	TRBV18	TGTGCCAGCTCACCAGAGGACAGAGCAGTTTATGGCTACACCTTC	CASSPEDRAVYGYTF
16	many	TRBJ2-2	TRBD1	TRBV2	TGTGCCAGCAGAGAACACCGGGACAGGGGTACCGGGGAGCTGTTTTTT	CASREHRDRGTGELFF